This section outlines one T cell receptor beta chain sequence together with its context. Its antigen is not known. The input for sorted-subset replicate PCRs was around 0.2 ug DNA, 25,000 to 30,000 T cell genomes. Clones were sequenced by immunoSEQ multiplex PCR, and TCRdb holds only the in-frame ones, with some missing. Of some 500,000 clones in the sample, around 96% were seen once. This specimen belongs to a study of shared clonotypes between healthy human individuals. Study summary: Serving as donors were a couple of women and a few men, whose ages spanned 18 to 49. Study findings and constraints: A limitation of the genetic and exposure-history diversity represented arose from few donors. It was expected that sequencing depth would affect clonotype sharing among donors.

CDR1 and CDR2 from the germline V gene are SNHLY and FYNNEI. This CDR3 has 14 residues. With 6 bases removed from V and 0 bases from J, the gap between germline ends came to 12 bases. The rearrangement joins TRBV2 to TRBJ2-7; the D is unclear. The sequencing input was naive CD4+ T cells sorted from blood. Subset meaning: CD45RA+ positively selected. The receptor comes from a woman aged 25-40 years in good health. The CDR3, as DNA: TGTGCCAGCAGGCCCAGGACGGACTCCTACGAGCAGTACTTC. Encoded protein: CASRPRTDSYEQYF.